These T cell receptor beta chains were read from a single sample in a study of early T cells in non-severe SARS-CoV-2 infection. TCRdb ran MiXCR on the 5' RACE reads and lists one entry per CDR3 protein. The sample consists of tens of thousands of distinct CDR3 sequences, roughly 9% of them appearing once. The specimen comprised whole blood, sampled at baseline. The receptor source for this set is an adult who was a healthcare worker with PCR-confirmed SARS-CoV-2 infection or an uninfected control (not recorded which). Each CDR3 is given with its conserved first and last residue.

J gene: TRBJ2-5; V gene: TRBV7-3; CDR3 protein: CASSSGTQETQYF
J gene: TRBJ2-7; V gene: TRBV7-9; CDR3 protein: CASSRPTGGKYEQYF
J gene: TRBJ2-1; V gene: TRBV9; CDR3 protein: CASSPRVAGSSEQFF
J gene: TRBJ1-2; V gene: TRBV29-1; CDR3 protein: CSVEALDGYTF
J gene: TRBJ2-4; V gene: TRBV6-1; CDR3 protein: CASKTGPAKNIQYF
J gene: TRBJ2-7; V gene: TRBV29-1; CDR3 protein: CSVGTSSYEQYF
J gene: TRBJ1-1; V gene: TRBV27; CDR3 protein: CASIIPGGTEAFF
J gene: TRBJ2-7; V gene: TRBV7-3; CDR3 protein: CASSLTFAGAPYEQYF
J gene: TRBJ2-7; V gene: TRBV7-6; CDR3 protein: CASSLLQDPYEQYF
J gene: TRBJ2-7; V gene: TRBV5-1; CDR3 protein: CASSLLPTSAGTSGVYSYEQYF
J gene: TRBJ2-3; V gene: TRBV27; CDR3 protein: CASSTSTGADTQYF
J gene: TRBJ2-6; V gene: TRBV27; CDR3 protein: CASRPPFSGANVLTF
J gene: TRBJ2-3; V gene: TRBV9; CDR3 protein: CASGLNGDTQYF
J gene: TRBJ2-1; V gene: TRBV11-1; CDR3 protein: CASSLRQGAIYNEQFF
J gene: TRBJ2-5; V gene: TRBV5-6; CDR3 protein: CASSLGYTSGRKTQYF
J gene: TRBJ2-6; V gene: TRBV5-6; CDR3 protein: CASSLRKRSGANVLTF
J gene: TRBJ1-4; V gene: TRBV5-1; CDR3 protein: CASSPVTGRGEKLFF
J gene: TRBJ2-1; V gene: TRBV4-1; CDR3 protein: CASSQKGVGNEQFF
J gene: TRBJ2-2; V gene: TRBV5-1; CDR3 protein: CASSLEGDPTGELFF
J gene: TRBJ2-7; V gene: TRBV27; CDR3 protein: CASKERGSLYEQYF
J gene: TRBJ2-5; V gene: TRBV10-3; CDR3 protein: CAISEPGLAGVGETQYF
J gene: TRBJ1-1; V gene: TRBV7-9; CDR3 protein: CASSRTGDPLAFF
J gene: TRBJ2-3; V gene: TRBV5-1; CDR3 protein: CASSTGSLRTQYF
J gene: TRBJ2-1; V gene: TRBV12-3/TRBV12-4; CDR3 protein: CASSFDEGSYNEQFF
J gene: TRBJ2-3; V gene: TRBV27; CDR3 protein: CASRGTGADTQYF
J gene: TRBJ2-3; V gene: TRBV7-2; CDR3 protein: CASSPGLASTDTQYF
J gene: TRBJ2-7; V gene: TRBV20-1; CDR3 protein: CSARLEGSPSPYEQYF
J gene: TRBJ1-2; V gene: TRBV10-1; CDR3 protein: CASSEGVNGYTF
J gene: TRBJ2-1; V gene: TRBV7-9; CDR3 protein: CASSWTGGNEQFF
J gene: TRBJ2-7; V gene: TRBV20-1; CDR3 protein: CSARPFTRTATSEQYF
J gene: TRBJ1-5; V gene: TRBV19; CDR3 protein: CASSSRIRTASNQPQHF
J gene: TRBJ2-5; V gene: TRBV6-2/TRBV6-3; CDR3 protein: CASRDMGPPYF
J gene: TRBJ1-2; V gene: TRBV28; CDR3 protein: CASSSGQDYGYTF
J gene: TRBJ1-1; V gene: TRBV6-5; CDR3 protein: CATGVLGSLDTEAFF